The rows below give T cell receptor beta chains drawn from one sample of a study of OX40 agonist ivuxolimab in advanced cancers. Data came from immunoSEQ multiplex PCR; TCRdb stores just in-frame clones and leaves some out. The sample gives roughly 71,000 clones, roughly 82% of which show up once; around 1.5% is in the top ten. Specimen: CD4+ or CD8+ T cells sorted from blood, collected in a trial of the OX40 agonist ivuxolimab. The receptors here all came from an adult with an advanced solid tumor such as melanoma, head and neck, liver or kidney cancer. The CDR3 runs from the conserved cysteine through the conserved F or W. A D gene is named only where the DNA matches it firmly. Size is omitted from some rows. Given values are once, few, many or a class for expanded clones.

TRBJ1-4 | TRBV19 | TRBD1 | NA | CASSPRGQRGEKLFF | TGTGCCAGTAGTCCCCGGGGACAGCGCGGTGAAAAACTGTTTTTT
TRBJ2-5 | TRBV19 | NA | NA | CASSPPGAGTQYF | TGTGCCAGTAGTCCGCCGGGGGCGGGGACCCAGTACTTC
TRBJ1-2 | TRBV2 | NA | NA | CASTDSIYGYTF | TGTGCCAGCACTGACAGCATCTATGGCTACACCTTC
TRBJ1-1 | TRBV10-3 | NA | few | CAISALGVTEAFF | TGTGCCATCAGTGCCTTGGGGGTCACTGAAGCTTTCTTT
TRBJ1-5 | TRBV19 | NA | once | CASSPGQIYSNQPQHF | TGTGCCAGTAGTCCCGGACAGATTTATAGCAATCAGCCCCAGCATTTT
TRBJ1-2 | TRBV19 | TRBD1 | NA | CASSPWTGSISFYGYTF | TGTGCCAGTAGTCCTTGGACAGGGAGTATAAGCTTCTATGGCTACACCTTC
TRBJ2-5 | TRBV9 | TRBD2 | NA | CASSPRFGAGGYQETQYF | TGTGCCAGCAGCCCCCGATTTGGCGCGGGAGGGTACCAAGAGACCCAGTACTTC
TRBJ2-7 | TRBV7-2 | TRBD2 | NA | CASSFVAGGTYEQYF | TGTGCCAGCAGCTTTGTCGCGGGAGGGACCTACGAGCAGTACTTC
TRBJ1-5 | TRBV7-2 | NA | few | CASSLDFGEPQHF | TGTGCCAGCAGCTTAGATTTTGGTGAGCCCCAGCATTTT
TRBJ2-1 | TRBV19 | NA | few | CASSMRGAEYSEQFF | TGTGCCAGTAGTATGAGGGGGGCCGAGTACAGTGAGCAGTTCTTC
TRBJ1-6 | TRBV5-6 | NA | NA | CASSLASLYNSPLHF | TGTGCCAGCAGCTTGGCGAGTCTCTATAATTCACCCCTCCACTTT
TRBJ1-2 | TRBV10-3 | NA | NA | CAISEPPDRDGAF | TGTGCCATCAGTGAACCCCCTGACAGAGATGGAGCGTTC
TRBJ2-7 | TRBV5-5 | TRBD1 | few | CASSTRTGQPYEQYF | TGTGCCAGCAGCACCCGGACAGGACAACCCTACGAGCAGTACTTC
TRBJ2-2 | TRBV5-4 | NA | NA | CASSLVGGGRSGELFF | TGTGCCAGCAGCTTGGTGGGGGGCGGCAGATCCGGGGAGCTGTTTTTT
TRBJ1-3 | TRBV29-1 | TRBD1 | NA | CSVEDRGQDLYTIYF | TGCAGCGTTGAAGATAGGGGACAGGACTTATACACCATATATTTT
TRBJ2-4 | TRBV2 | NA | few | CASSERQTKNIQYF | TGTGCCAGCAGTGAAAGGCAAACCAAAAACATTCAGTACTTC
TRBJ2-7 | TRBV5-8 | NA | NA | CASSLGWAVFYEQYF | TGTGCCAGCAGCTTGGGGTGGGCCGTCTTCTACGAGCAGTACTTC
TRBJ2-5 | TRBV2 | NA | NA | CASRGSSETQYF | TGTGCCAGCAGAGGTAGCTCTGAGACCCAGTACTTC
TRBJ2-5 | TRBV7-3 | TRBD2 | few | CASSLKVRDSRGGSRETQYF | TGTGCCAGCAGCTTAAAGGTGAGGGACTCACGGGGCGGGAGCCGAGAGACCCAGTACTTC
TRBJ1-5 | TRBV11-2 | NA | NA | CASSLEDQPQHF | TGTGCCAGCAGCTTAGAGGATCAGCCCCAGCATTTT
TRBJ1-5 | TRBV19 | NA | NA | CASSMGYQPQHF | TGTGCCAGTAGTATGGGGTATCAGCCCCAGCATTTT
TRBJ1-2 | TRBV2 | NA | NA | CASMQGNYGYTF | TGTGCCAGCATGCAGGGGAACTATGGCTACACCTTC
TRBJ2-3 | TRBV9 | TRBD2 | NA | CASSSGGLAGTDTQYF | TGTGCCAGCAGCTCGGGGGGTCTAGCAGGCACAGATACGCAGTATTTT
TRBJ2-6 | TRBV9 | NA | NA | CASSADSHSGANVLTF | TGTGCCAGCAGCGCGGACAGCCACTCTGGGGCCAACGTCCTGACTTTC
TRBJ2-7 | TRBV19 | NA | once | CASSSTLDTTYEQYF | TGTGCCAGTAGTAGTACCTTAGACACAACCTACGAGCAGTACTTC
TRBJ2-3 | TRBV5-4 | NA | NA | CASSYPGAEVGGSTDTQYF | TGTGCCAGCAGCTATCCTGGAGCGGAGGTGGGGGGAAGCACAGATACGCAGTATTTT
TRBJ2-3 | TRBV7-9 | TRBD1 | NA | CASSDRGFDGTDTQYF | TGTGCCAGCAGCGACAGGGGATTCGATGGCACAGATACGCAGTATTTT
TRBJ2-7 | TRBV14 | NA | NA | CASSQVASEQYF | TGTGCCAGCAGCCAAGTTGCCTCCGAGCAGTACTTC
TRBJ2-3 | TRBV7-9 | NA | NA | CASSLGSTDTQYF | TGTGCCAGCAGCTTAGGTAGCACAGATACGCAGTATTTT
TRBJ1-5 | TRBV18 | NA | once | CASSPGDQPQHF | TGTGCCAGCTCACCAGGGGATCAGCCCCAGCATTTT
TRBJ2-1 | TRBV7-2 | NA | few | CASSLESSYNEQFF | TGTGCCAGCAGCTTAGAAAGCTCCTACAATGAGCAGTTCTTC
TRBJ2-1 | TRBV10-3 | TRBD1 | few | CAISESRTGVSNEQFF | TGTGCCATCAGTGAGTCGAGGACAGGGGTATCAAACGAGCAGTTCTTC
TRBJ2-5 | TRBV6-1 | TRBD2 | NA | CASRTSGQETQYF | TGTGCCAGCAGAACTAGCGGACAAGAGACCCAGTACTTC
TRBJ2-5 | TRBV6-5 | TRBD1 | NA | CASSYGTDQETQYF | TGTGCCAGCAGTTATGGGACAGACCAAGAGACCCAGTACTTC
TRBJ2-7 | TRBV7-2 | NA | NA | CASSSGVTYEQYF | TGTGCCAGCAGCTCAGGGGTGACATACGAGCAGTACTTC